Listed here are 28 T cell receptor beta chains from one sample, sequenced in a study of breast tumors, draining lymph nodes, adjacent tissues (dated by TCRdb to 2015 to 2016). The receptor library was made with multiplex PCR. Sequencing used an Illumina HiSeq 2000. The raw public data were reprocessed by TCRdb itself: fastp quality trimming at Q25, MiXCR clonotype calling, in-frame beta chains only. A single entry per CDR3 protein holds the most common genes and DNA from its merged rows. The sample table shows 30,000 to 40,000 distinct CDR3 sequences, and 35% to 40% are seen once. The top ten clones comprise around 9.9% of the sample. Material for sequencing was breast tumor tissue. The receptors were gathered from a female donor with breast cancer. Some clones in this sample may be carry-over from other donors' samples.

This clonotype occurred many times. The V and J genes are TRBV29-1 and TRBJ2-2; D is ambiguous. CDR3 length equals 13 residues. Germline loops: CDR1 SQVTM, CDR2 ANQGSEA. V lost 3 bases and J lost 2, with 7 bases in between. DNA for the CDR3: TGCAGCGTTGATCAGGATAACACCGGGGAGCTGTTTTTT. Residues: CSVDQDNTGELFF.

The genes are TRBV19 and TRBJ2-5; D might be TRBD1 or TRBD2, each matching 6 bases. The V and J ends lost 1 base and 5 bases respectively, with 14 bases between them. From germline, CDR1 is LNHDA and CDR2 SQIVND (reference sequence). This CDR3 has 15 amino acids. As DNA, the CDR3 is TGTGCCAGTAGTATAGTAGGGGGGCGGACGGAGACCCAGTACTTC. Translating gives CASSIVGGRTETQYF.

Concerning this clonotype itself: No conserved phenylalanine or tryptophan is present at the end of the CDR3, so a read error is the likely explanation. V usage is TRBV20-1 and J usage is TRBJ2-5; 7 nucleotides line up with TRBD2. The V segment lost 5 bases and the J segment 2 bases; nucleotides outside the gene matches: 5. Per the germline V gene, CDR1 is DFQATT and CDR2 is SNEGSKA (reference sequence). The CDR3 consists of 13 residues. CDR3: CSAAGRVQETQYL. The CDR3 region has the DNA TGCAGTGCTGCAGGGAGGGTACAAGAGACCCAGTACCTC.

At least ten counts were recorded for this clonotype. The genes are TRBV5-1 and TRBJ2-3; the match to TRBD2 covers 8 bases. Germline CDR1 SGHRS, CDR2 YFSETQ. CDR3 size: 19 residues. The junction had 16 bases not matched to a gene; V was cut back by 4 bases and J by 0 bases. The CDR3: CASSRKPRTSSDSTDTQYF. In DNA form, the CDR3 reads TGCGCCAGCAGCCGAAAGCCGAGGACTAGCAGCGATAGCACAGATACGCAGTATTTT.

This clonotype was seen at least ten times. The chain combines TRBV5-1 with TRBJ2-7; 7 positions match TRBD1. V shed 4 bases and J 0 bases; nucleotides not matched to a gene: 4. This CDR3 comprises 14 residues. Germline loops: CDR1 SGHRS, CDR2 YFSETQ. In DNA form, the CDR3 reads TGCGCCAGCAGCGACAGGGCCTCCTCCTACGAGCAGTACTTC. Translating gives CASSDRASSYEQYF. The full variable domain, completed using reference TRBV5-1 and TRBJ2-7, is KAGVTQTPRYLIKTRGQQVTLSCSPISGHRSVSWYQQTPGQGLQFLFEYFSETQRNKGNFPGRFSGRQFSNSRSEMNVSTLELGDSALYLCASSDRASSYEQYFGPGTRLTVT.

The chain is built from TRBV7-2 and TRBJ2-7; D perhaps matches TRBD2 (5 bases). There are 16 residues in the CDR3. V gave up 1 base and J gave up 0 bases, with 13 bases separating them. CDR1 and CDR2 (germline): SGHTA, FQGNSA. CDR3 amino acids: CASSLGRGRPSYEQYF. The DNA for the CDR3 is TGTGCCAGCAGCTTAGGCCGGGGTCGGCCCTCCTACGAGCAGTACTTC. Using reference TRBV7-2 and TRBJ2-7 for the parts outside the CDR3, the full variable domain is GAGVSQSPSNKVTEKGKDVELRCDPISGHTALYWYRQSLGQGLEFLIYFQGNSAPDKSGLPSDRFSAERTGGSVSTLTIQRTQQEDSAVYLCASSLGRGRPSYEQYFGPGTRLTVT.

On this clonotype: With a much larger clone just one base away, this may be a read error. The rearrangement uses TRBV25-1 and TRBJ2-1; 8 bases align to TRBD2. The CDR3 consists of 14 residues. Germline V gives CDR1 MGHDK, CDR2 SYGVNS. The CDR3 region is CASSESGGGNEQLF. The CDR3 nucleotides are TGTGCCAGCAGTGAATCGGGCGGGGGGAATGAGCAGCTCTTC.

This clonotype has a count of ten or more. V gene TRBV24-1 combines with J gene TRBJ1-4, with 7 bases identical to TRBD1. V was clipped by 4 bases and J by 12 bases; unmatched bases: 7. Germline V gene lookup returns CDR1 KGHDR and CDR2 SFDVKD. This CDR3 comprises 13 residues. CDR3 region: CATSDNRGIELFF. The CDR3 coding sequence is TGTGCCACCAGTGACAACAGGGGTATAGAACTGTTTTTT.

This clonotype was recorded many times. The genes are TRBV11-2 and TRBJ2-7; 13 nucleotides agree with TRBD2. J gave up 2 bases and V 5 bases, and 3 bases lay outside the gene matches. CDR3 length equals 15 residues. Germline loops: CDR1 SGHAT, CDR2 FQNNGV. The CDR3 is CASSILAGGTYEQYF. In DNA form, the CDR3 reads TGTGCCAGCAGCATACTAGCGGGAGGGACCTACGAGCAGTACTTC.

The rearrangement uses TRBV2 and TRBJ2-3; TRBD2 matches at 14 bases. V was pared by 4 bases and J by 5 bases, with 8 bases of the junction left unmatched. Germline assignment: CDR1 SNHLY and CDR2 FYNNEI. CDR3 length: 17 amino acids. The CDR3 here is CASSGGTSGSVVDTQYF. The CDR3 coding sequence is TGTGCCAGCAGTGGAGGGACTAGCGGGAGCGTAGTAGATACGCAGTATTTT.

CDR3 sequence reads: CAWSHKTGLSEQYF. The DNA for the CDR3 is TGTGCCTGGAGTCATAAGACAGGGCTTAGCGAGCAGTACTTC. The rearrangement links TRBV30 to TRBJ2-7, with 7 bases aligning to TRBD1. The CDR3 runs 14 residues. The germline V gene has CDR1 GTSNPN and CDR2 SVGIG (reference sequence). The junction had 10 bases not matched to a gene; V was cut back by 2 bases and J by 6 bases.

This clonotype was recorded at least ten times. This chain connects TRBV7-8 to TRBJ2-5, with a weak D call TRBD1 (6 bases). The germline gives CDR1 SGHVS, CDR2 FQNEAQ. With 3 bases removed from V and 3 bases from J, the gap between germline ends came to 11 bases. This CDR3 has 14 residues. CDR3 protein: CASSFIRGEETQYF. CDR3 DNA sequence: TGTGCCAGCAGCTTTATCAGGGGAGAAGAGACCCAGTACTTC.

In this sample, this clonotype turned up many times. This chain links TRBV20-1 with TRBJ2-5; D tentatively fits TRBD1 or TRBD2 (7 bases each). The germline V gene has CDR1 DFQATT and CDR2 SNEGSKA (reference sequence). The V gene lost 3 bases and the J gene lost 5 bases, with 22 bases spanning the gap. The CDR3 totals 16 residues. In nucleotides, the CDR3 is TGCAGTGCTAGTTCCCCCCGGGCAGGGGGGGCGGAGACCCAGTACTTC. Amino acids: CSASSPRAGGAETQYF.

The CDR3 DNA is TGTGCCTGGAGTGGAGGGACAGCCCCCTACGAGCAGTACTTC. Protein sequence: CAWSGGTAPYEQYF. The chain links TRBV30 to TRBJ2-7; 7 bases fit TRBD1. The trim removed 1 base at V and 2 bases at J, leaving 5 bases unmatched. Per the germline V gene, CDR1 is GTSNPN and CDR2 is SVGIG (reference sequence). This CDR3 has 14 residues.

The table lists this clonotype with many counts. The chain links TRBV6-1 to TRBJ2-1; D uncertain. V shed 4 bases and J shed 2 bases, with 9 bases lying between them. This CDR3 has 14 amino acids. The germline V gene has CDR1 MNHNS and CDR2 SASEGT. CDR3: CASSGLEAYNEQFF. CDR3 bases: TGTGCCAGCAGTGGACTGGAAGCCTACAATGAGCAGTTCTTC.

This clonotype was detected ten times or more. CDR3: CASSPTTAISYEQYF. The CDR3 nucleotides are TGTGCCAGCAGTCCGACGACCGCCATCTCCTACGAGCAGTACTTC. The chain employs TRBV5-4 and TRBJ2-7; no clear D gene. V gave up 5 bases and J gave up 0 bases, with 15 bases separating them. CDR1 SGHNT and CDR2 YYREEE come from the germline V gene (reference sequence). The CDR3 spans 15 residues.

Comments on this clonotype: A read error may be the cause here, since a much bigger clone is one base away. The CDR3 bases are TGTGCCACCAGCGGAGGAGCGGGTAGCACAGATACGCAGTATTTT. This encodes CATSGGAGSTDTQYF. The chain links TRBV15 to TRBJ2-3; possible D gene TRBD2, 6 bases. The V gene's germline CDR1 is LNHNV and CDR2 YYDKDF (reference sequence). The V end lost 5 bases, the J end lost 0 bases, and 12 bases lay between the germline ends. The CDR3 runs 15 residues.

This clonotype was recorded many times. This sequence joins TRBV2 and TRBJ2-7; TRBD1 is a possible D gene (6 bases). This CDR3 is built from 13 residues. V was cut by 7 bases and J by 6 bases, with 16 bases left in between. Germline V lookup: CDR1 SNHLY, CDR2 FYNNEI. The CDR3 region is CASKRRTVGEQYF. CDR3 coding DNA: TGTGCCAGCAAGAGGCGGACAGTCGGCGAGCAGTACTTC.

This clonotype was seen repeatedly, ten times or more. This sequence joins TRBV7-8 and TRBJ2-7, with 13 bases aligning to TRBD2. V lost 5 bases to trimming and J lost 7 bases; unmatched junction nucleotides: 8. The CDR3 has 15 residues. CDR1 and CDR2 from the germline V gene are SGHVS and FQNEAQ. CDR3 sequence reads: CASSPGTSGTWEQYF. The DNA for the CDR3 is TGTGCCAGCAGCCCCGGGACTAGCGGGACCTGGGAGCAGTACTTC.

Many counts were recorded for this clonotype. The chain combines TRBV11-3 with TRBJ2-7; TRBD2 matches at 7 bases. Trimming at V came to 0 bases and at J to 2 bases, leaving 4 bases not matched to a gene. The CDR3 has 15 amino acids. In germline, CDR1 is SGHNT, CDR2 YENEEA. The CDR3 here is CASSLEGGGTYEQYF. CDR3 DNA: TGTGCCAGCAGCTTAGAGGGGGGGGGTACCTACGAGCAGTACTTC.

This chain joins TRBV28 and TRBJ2-3, with 8 bases that match TRBD2. The ends lost 4 bases at V and 8 bases at J; junction bases unmatched: 11. Germline lookup yields CDR1 MDHEN and CDR2 SYDVKM. The CDR3 is made up of 15 amino acids. The DNA for the CDR3 is TGTGCCAGCAGTTCAGGGAGCGGGAGAGGACCTACGCAGTATTTT. Translated, it gives CASSSGSGRGPTQYF. The full variable domain, its missing parts supplied by reference TRBV28 and TRBJ2-3, is DVKVTQSSRYLVKRTGEKVFLECVQDMDHENMFWYRQDPGLGLRLIYFSYDVKMKEKGDIPEGYSVSREKKERFSLILESASTNQTSMYLCASSSGSGRGPTQYFGPGTRLTVL.

In the case of this clonotype: Without the conserved terminal phenylalanine or tryptophan, this CDR3 likely stems from a read error. The chain couples TRBV5-4 to TRBJ1-6, with 7 bases lining up with TRBD1. CDR3 size: 15 residues. With 4 bases clipped from V and 7 bases from J, the junction kept 8 bases outside the gene matches. Germline lookup yields CDR1 SGHNT and CDR2 YYREEE (reference sequence). The DNA for the CDR3 is TGTGCCAGCAGCCCACGACAGGGCGCAAATTCACCCCTCCACTCT. Protein product: CASSPRQGANSPLHS.

This clonotype was counted only a few times. No conserved phenylalanine or tryptophan is present at the end of the CDR3, so a read error is the likely explanation. The limits of the CDR3 on the DNA are not certain, so only TCRdb's listed CDR3 is given. This chain uses TRBV4-1 with TRBJ2-4; the DNA was not compared with TRBD1, the D call given in the table. CDR1 and CDR2 (germline): MGHRA, YSYEKL. Both ends counted, the CDR3 spans 8 residues. The CDR3 is CASSQVGQ.

The J gene is TRBJ2-3, the V gene TRBV5-8, with no clear D. The CDR3 sequence is 15 residues long. V dropped 1 base and J dropped 0 bases, with 9 bases sitting between them. Germline values: CDR1 SGHTS, CDR2 YDEGEE. CDR3: CASSLSVSSTDTQYF. DNA of the CDR3: TGTGCCAGCAGCTTGTCCGTATCTAGCACAGATACGCAGTATTTT.

The V and J genes are TRBV4-3 and TRBJ2-5, with 11 bases aligning to TRBD2. The CDR3 runs to 20 residues. After removal of 0 bases from V and 1 base from J, the junction contained 13 bases not matched to a gene. The germline V gene encodes CDR1 LGHNA and CDR2 YSLEER. CDR3 amino acids: CASSQDIPGTSGQTQETQYF. DNA of the CDR3: TGCGCCAGCAGCCAAGATATCCCCGGGACTAGCGGACAAACCCAAGAGACCCAGTACTTC.

The chain recombines TRBV28 with TRBJ2-7, with 7 bases identical to TRBD2. Germline V gives CDR1 MDHEN, CDR2 SYDVKM. The CDR3 has 12 amino acids. V was clipped by 6 bases and J by 6 bases; unmatched bases: 5. CDR3 sequence reads: CASSPRTSEQYF. The CDR3, as DNA: TGTGCCAGCAGCCCAAGGACTAGCGAGCAGTACTTC.

The V gene is TRBV2, the J gene TRBJ2-1; 15 bases map to TRBD2. Looked up from germline, CDR1 is SNHLY and CDR2 is FYNNEI. CDR3 length equals 15 residues. The trim removed 5 bases at V and 5 bases at J, leaving 1 base unmatched. CDR3 in amino acids: CASSRTSGGDNEQFF. DNA for the CDR3: TGTGCCAGCAGTCGGACTAGCGGGGGGGACAATGAGCAGTTCTTC. The variable domain in full, completed from reference TRBV2 and TRBJ2-1, reads EPEVTQTPSHQVTQMGQEVILRCVPISNHLYFYWYRQILGQKVEFLVSFYNNEISEKSEIFDDQFSVERPDGSNFTLKIRSTKLEDSAMYFCASSRTSGGDNEQFFGPGTRLTVL.

This clonotype appeared many times. The chain recombines TRBV5-1 with TRBJ2-2, with 10 nucleotides matching TRBD1. Germline CDR1 reads SGHRS; CDR2 reads YFSETQ. The CDR3 length is 15 residues. V trimming: 3 bases; J trimming: 6 bases; junction bases outside the gene matches: 5. CDR3 sequence reads: CASSSRDRGAGELFF. In DNA, the CDR3 is TGCGCCAGCAGCTCCCGGGACAGGGGCGCCGGGGAGCTGTTTTTT.